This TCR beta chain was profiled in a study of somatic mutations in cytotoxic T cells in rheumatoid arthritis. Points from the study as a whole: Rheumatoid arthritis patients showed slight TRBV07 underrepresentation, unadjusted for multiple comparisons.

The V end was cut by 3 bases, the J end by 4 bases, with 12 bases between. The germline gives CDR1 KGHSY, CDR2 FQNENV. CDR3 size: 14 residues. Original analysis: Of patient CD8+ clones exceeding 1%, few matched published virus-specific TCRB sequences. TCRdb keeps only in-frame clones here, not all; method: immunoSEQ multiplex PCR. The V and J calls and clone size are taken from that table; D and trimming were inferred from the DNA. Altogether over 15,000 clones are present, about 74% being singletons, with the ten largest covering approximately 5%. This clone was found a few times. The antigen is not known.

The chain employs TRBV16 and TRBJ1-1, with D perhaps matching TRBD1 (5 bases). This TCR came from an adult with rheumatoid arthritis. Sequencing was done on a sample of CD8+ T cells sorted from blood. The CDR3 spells CASSHGTSGTEAFF. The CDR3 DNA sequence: TGTGCCAGCAGCCACGGGACCTCGGGCACTGAAGCTTTCTTT.